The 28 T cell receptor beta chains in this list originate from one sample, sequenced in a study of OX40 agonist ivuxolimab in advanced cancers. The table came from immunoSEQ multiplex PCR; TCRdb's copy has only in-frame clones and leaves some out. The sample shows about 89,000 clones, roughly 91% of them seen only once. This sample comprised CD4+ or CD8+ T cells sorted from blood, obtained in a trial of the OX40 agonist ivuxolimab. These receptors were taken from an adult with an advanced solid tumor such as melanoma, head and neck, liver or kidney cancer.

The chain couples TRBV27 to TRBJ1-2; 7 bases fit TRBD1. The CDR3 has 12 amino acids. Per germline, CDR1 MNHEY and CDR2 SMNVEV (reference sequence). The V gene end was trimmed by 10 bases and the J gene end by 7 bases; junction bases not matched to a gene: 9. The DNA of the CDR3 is TGTGCCACCTCAACAGGGGTAGGTGGCTACACCTTC. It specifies CATSTGVGGYTF.

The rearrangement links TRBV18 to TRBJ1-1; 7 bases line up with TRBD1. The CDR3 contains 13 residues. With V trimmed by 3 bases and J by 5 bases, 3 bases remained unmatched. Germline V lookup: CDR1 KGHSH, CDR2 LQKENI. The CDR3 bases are TGTGCCAGCTCACCGACAGGGAGGACTGAAGCTTTCTTT. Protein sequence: CASSPTGRTEAFF.

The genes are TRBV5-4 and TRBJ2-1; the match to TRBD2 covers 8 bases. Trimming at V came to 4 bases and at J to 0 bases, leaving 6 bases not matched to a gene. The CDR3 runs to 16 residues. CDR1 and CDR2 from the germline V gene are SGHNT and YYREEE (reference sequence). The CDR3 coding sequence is TGTGCCAGCAGCGCGGGAGGCGATAGCTCCTACAATGAGCAGTTCTTC. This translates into CASSAGGDSSYNEQFF.

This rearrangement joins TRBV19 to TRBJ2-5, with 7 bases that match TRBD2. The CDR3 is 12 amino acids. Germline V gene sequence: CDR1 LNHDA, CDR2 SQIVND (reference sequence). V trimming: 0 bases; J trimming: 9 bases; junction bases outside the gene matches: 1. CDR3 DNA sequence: TGTGCCAGTAGTATAGATCGGGGGGCCCAGTACTTC. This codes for CASSIDRGAQYF. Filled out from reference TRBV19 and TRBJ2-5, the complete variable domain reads DGGITQSPKYLFRKEGQNVTLSCEQNLNHDAMYWYRQDPGQGLRLIYYSQIVNDFQKGDIAEGYSVSREKKESFPLTVTSAQKNPTAFYLCASSIDRGAQYFGPGTRLLVL.

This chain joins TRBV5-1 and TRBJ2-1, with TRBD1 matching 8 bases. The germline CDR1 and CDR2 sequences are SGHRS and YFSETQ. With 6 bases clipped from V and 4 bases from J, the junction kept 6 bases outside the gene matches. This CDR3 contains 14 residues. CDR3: CASTPGQEYNEQFF. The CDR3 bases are TGCGCCAGCACTCCGGGACAGGAATACAATGAGCAGTTCTTC.

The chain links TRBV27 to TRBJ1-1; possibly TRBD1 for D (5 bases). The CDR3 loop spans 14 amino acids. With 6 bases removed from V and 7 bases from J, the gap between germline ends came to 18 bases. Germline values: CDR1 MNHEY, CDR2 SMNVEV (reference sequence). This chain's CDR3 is CASSLGAAVGEAFF. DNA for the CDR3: TGTGCCAGCAGCCTAGGGGCGGCAGTTGGTGAAGCTTTCTTT.

Here the CDR3 reads CASSDQENTEAFF. CDR3 DNA: TGTGCCAGCAGTGATCAGGAGAACACTGAAGCTTTCTTT. The chain has TRBV6-1 and TRBJ1-1; D remains ambiguous. Deletions cut 3 bases from V and 1 base from J, with 6 bases between. Germline CDR1 and CDR2: MNHNS and SASEGT. There are 13 residues in the CDR3.

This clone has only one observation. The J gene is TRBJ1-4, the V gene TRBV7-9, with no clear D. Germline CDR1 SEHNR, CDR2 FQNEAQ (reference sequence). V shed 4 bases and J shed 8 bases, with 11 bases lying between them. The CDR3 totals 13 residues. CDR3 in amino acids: CASSSRATEKLFF. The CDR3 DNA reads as TGTGCCAGCAGCTCCCGGGCCACCGAAAAACTGTTTTTT.

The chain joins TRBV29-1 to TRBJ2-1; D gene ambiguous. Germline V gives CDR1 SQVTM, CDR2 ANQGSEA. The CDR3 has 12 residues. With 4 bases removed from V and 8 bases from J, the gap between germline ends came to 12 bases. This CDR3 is CSVGGNRDEQFF. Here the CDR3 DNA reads TGCAGCGTTGGTGGGAATCGCGATGAGCAGTTCTTC.

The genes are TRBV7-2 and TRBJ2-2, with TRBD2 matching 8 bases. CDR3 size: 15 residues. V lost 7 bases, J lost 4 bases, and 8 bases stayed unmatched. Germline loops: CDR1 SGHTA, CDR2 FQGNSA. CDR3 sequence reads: CASTPPGGPTGELFF. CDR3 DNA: TGTGCCAGCACCCCCCCGGGGGGGCCCACCGGGGAGCTGTTTTTT. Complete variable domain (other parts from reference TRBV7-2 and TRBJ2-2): GAGVSQSPSNKVTEKGKDVELRCDPISGHTALYWYRQSLGQGLEFLIYFQGNSAPDKSGLPSDRFSAERTGGSVSTLTIQRTQQEDSAVYLCASTPPGGPTGELFFGEGSRLTVL.

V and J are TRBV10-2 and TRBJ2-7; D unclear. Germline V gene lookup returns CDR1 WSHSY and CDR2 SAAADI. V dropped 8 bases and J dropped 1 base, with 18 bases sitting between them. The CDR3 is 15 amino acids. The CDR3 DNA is TGCGCCAGCGCCGCCCGACTCGCTCTTTCCTACGAGCAGTACTTC. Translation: CASAARLALSYEQYF.

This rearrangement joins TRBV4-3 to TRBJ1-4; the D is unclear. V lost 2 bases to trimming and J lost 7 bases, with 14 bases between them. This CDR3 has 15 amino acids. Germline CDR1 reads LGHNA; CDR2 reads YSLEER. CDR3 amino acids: CASSQRAAGAEKLFF. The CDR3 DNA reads TGCGCCAGCAGCCAAAGGGCAGCCGGTGCTGAAAAACTGTTTTTT.

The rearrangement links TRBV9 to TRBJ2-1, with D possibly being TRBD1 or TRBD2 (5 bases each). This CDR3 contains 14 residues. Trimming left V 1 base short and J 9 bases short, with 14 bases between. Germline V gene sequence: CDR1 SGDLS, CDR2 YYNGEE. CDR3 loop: CASSVNSWDGEQFF. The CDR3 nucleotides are TGTGCCAGCAGCGTAAATTCGTGGGACGGTGAGCAGTTCTTC.

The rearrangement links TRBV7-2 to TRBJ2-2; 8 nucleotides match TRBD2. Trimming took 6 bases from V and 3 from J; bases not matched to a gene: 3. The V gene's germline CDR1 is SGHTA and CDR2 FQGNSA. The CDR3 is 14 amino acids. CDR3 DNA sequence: TGTGCCAGCAGGAGCGGGGGATACACCGGGGAGCTGTTTTTT. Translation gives CASRSGGYTGELFF.

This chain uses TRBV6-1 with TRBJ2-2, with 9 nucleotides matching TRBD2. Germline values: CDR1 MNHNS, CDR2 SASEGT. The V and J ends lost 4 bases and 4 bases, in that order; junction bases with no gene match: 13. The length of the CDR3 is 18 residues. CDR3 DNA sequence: TGTGCCAGCAGTGGCCGGGGTAGCGGGAGCCCGGGCACCGGGGAGCTGTTTTTT. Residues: CASSGRGSGSPGTGELFF.

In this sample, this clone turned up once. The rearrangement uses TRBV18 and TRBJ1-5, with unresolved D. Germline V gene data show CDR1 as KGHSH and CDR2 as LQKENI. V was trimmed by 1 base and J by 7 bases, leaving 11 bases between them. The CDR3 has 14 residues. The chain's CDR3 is CASSPQGGEQPQHF. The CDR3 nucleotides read TGTGCCAGCTCACCACAGGGCGGCGAACAGCCCCAGCATTTT.

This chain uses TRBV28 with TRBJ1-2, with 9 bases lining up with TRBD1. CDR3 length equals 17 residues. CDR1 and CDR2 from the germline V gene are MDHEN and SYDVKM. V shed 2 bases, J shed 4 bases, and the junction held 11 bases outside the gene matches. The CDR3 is CASSLARDRAVGYGYTF. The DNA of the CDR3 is TGTGCCAGCAGTTTAGCGCGGGACAGGGCTGTGGGCTATGGCTACACCTTC.

CDR3 region: CAISGTVVSYEQYF. CDR3 coding DNA: TGTGCCATCAGCGGGACAGTAGTCTCCTACGAGCAGTACTTC. This chain links TRBV10-3 with TRBJ2-7, with 7 bases matching TRBD1. The CDR3 is 14 amino acids. The germline V gene encodes CDR1 ENHRY and CDR2 SYGVKD. V shed 6 bases and J 0 bases; nucleotides not matched to a gene: 5.

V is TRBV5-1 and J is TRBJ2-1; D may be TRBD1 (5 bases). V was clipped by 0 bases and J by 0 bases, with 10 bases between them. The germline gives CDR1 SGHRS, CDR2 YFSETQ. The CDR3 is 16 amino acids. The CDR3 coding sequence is TGCGCCAGCAGCTTGGATGGGGCCTACTCCTACAATGAGCAGTTCTTC. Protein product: CASSLDGAYSYNEQFF.

The CDR3: CASSRGVQDYGYTF. In DNA, the CDR3 is TGTGCCAGCAGCCGGGGGGTCCAGGACTATGGCTACACCTTC. The gene calls are TRBV5-5 and TRBJ1-2; perhaps TRBD1 as D (5 bases). CDR3 length: 14 residues. CDR1 is SGHKS, CDR2 YYEKEE, per germline (reference sequence). The V end lost 4 bases, the J end lost 3 bases, and 13 bases lay between the germline ends.

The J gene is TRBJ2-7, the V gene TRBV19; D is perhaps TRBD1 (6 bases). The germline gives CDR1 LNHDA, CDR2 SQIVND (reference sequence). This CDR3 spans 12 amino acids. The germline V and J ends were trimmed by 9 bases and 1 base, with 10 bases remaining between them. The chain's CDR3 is CASRGHSYEQYF. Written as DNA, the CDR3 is TGTGCCAGCAGGGGACATTCCTACGAGCAGTACTTC.

CDR3 coding DNA: TGCGCCAGCAGCTTCGTGGGGTCATCAGATACGCAGTATTTT. It yields the protein CASSFVGSSDTQYF. The chain joins TRBV5-1 to TRBJ2-3; D unclear. CDR1 is SGHRS and CDR2 is YFSETQ in the germline V gene. The CDR3 is made up of 14 amino acids. Trimming shortened V by 2 bases and J by 4 bases, and 11 bases separated the two germline ends.

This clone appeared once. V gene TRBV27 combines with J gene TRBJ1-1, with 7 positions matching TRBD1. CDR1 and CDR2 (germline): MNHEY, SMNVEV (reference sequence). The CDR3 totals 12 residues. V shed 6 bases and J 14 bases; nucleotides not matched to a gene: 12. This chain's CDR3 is CASSGLGQREFF. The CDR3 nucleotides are TGTGCCAGCAGCGGTCTGGGACAGCGTGAGTTCTTT.

In nucleotides, the CDR3 is TGTGCCAGCAGCTTGGACCGACAGGGTCCAAAACTGTTTTTT. This translates into CASSLDRQGPKLFF. The rearrangement uses TRBV5-4 and TRBJ1-4, with 7 bases that match TRBD1. Germline values: CDR1 SGHNT, CDR2 YYREEE (reference sequence). The CDR3 extends over 14 amino acids. Trimming cost V 0 bases and J 10 bases; bases outside gene matches: 6.

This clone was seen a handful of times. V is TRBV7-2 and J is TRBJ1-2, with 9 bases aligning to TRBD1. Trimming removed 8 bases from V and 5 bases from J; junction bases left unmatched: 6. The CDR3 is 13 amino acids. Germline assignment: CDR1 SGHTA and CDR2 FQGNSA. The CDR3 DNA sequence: TGTGCCAGCGCCCGGGACAGGGTATATGGCTACACCTTC. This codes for CASARDRVYGYTF.

CDR3 coding DNA: TGTGCCAGCAGTTTTTTCAGGGGCAGGGAGAACACTGAAGCTTTCTTT. Its translation is CASSFFRGRENTEAFF. The chain has TRBV27 and TRBJ1-1; tentative D call: TRBD1 (6 bases). This CDR3 spans 16 amino acids. Deletions cut 3 bases from V and 1 base from J, with 15 bases between. In germline, CDR1 is MNHEY, CDR2 SMNVEV (reference sequence).

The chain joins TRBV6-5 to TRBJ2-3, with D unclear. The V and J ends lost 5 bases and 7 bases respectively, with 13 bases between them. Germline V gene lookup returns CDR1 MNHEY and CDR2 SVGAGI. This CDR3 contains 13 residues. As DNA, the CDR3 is TGTGCCAGCAGTCCCCCAGGTCGAAATACGCAGTATTTT. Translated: CASSPPGRNTQYF.

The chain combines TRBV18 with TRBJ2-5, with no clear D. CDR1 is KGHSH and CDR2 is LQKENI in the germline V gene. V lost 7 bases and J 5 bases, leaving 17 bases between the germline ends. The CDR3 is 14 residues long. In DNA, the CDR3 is TGTGCCAGCTGCGAACAAAAAGGGTCCGAGACCCAGTACTTC. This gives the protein CASCEQKGSETQYF.